This T cell receptor (beta chain) was sequenced during a study of OX40 agonist ivuxolimab in advanced cancers. Study results and caveats: Clonal expansion from baseline to week 6 occurred in both CD4+ and CD8+ T cells.

Exclusion applied to patients with autoimmune disease history or systemic immunosuppression. A word on this clone: What it binds is not known.

This CDR3 region has 14 residues. V was shortened by 0 bases and J by 8 bases, with 13 bases between the two germline ends. In germline, CDR1 is LNHNV, CDR2 YYDKDF (reference sequence). The data were produced by immunoSEQ multiplex PCR, yet TCRdb's version contains in-frame clones alone and is incomplete. Counted here are around 76,000 clones, almost 85% occurring once; the ten biggest clones make up approximately 0.65%. The material sequenced was CD4+ or CD8+ T cells sorted from blood, taken in a trial of the OX40 agonist ivuxolimab. The receptor comes from an adult with an advanced solid tumor such as melanoma, head and neck, liver or kidney cancer. The rearrangement links TRBV15 to TRBJ1-2; D is perhaps TRBD1 (6 bases). CDR3 loop: CATSREVQGYGYTF. CDR3 nucleotide sequence: TGTGCCACCAGCAGAGAGGTACAGGGTTACGGCTACACCTTC.